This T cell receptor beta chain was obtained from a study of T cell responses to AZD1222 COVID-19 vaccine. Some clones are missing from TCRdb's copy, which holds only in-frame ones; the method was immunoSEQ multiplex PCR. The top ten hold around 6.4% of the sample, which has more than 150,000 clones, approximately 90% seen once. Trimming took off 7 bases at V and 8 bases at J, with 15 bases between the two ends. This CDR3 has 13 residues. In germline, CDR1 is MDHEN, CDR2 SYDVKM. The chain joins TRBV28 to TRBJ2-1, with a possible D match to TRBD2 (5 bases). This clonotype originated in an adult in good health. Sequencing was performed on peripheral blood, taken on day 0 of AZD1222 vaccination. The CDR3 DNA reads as TGTGCCAGCACCTCCCCAAGCGGCCATGAGCAGTTCTTC. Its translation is CASTSPSGHEQFF.